This TCR beta chain was observed in a study of cytomegalovirus exposure and HLA in healthy donors. Overall study findings and caveats: Cytomegalovirus status was reportedly diagnosed by the classifier with high specificity and sensitivity.

The table lists this clone with a count of one. Antigen specificity is unknown. Trimming cost V 5 bases and J 9 bases, with 20 bases left between them. The CDR3 length is 15 residues. CDR1 and CDR2 from the germline V gene are SGHAT and FQNNGV. Primers included in the PCR were 60 Vbeta and 13 Jbeta primers. Profiling relied on immunoSEQ multiplex PCR, and the TCRdb table lists in-frame clones only, not all of them. The sample shows over 100,000 clones, roughly four fifths of them seen only once. Sequences were obtained from PBMCs. This clonotype was obtained from a young man in good health and CMV-seropositive. J is TRBJ2-1 and V is TRBV11-2, with D perhaps TRBD1 (6 bases). The CDR3 protein is CASSPRGGPASEQFF. CDR3 sequence (DNA): TGTGCCAGCAGCCCCAGGGGTGGGCCCGCCTCTGAGCAGTTCTTC.